This T cell receptor (beta chain) was retrieved from a study of cytomegalovirus exposure and HLA in healthy donors. Germline loops: CDR1 SGDLS, CDR2 YYNGEE. J was trimmed by 0 bases and V by 0 bases; bases with no gene match: 15. The CDR3 is 20 amino acids. The table lists this clone with a few counts. Clones were read by immunoSEQ multiplex PCR, and TCRdb kept only the in-frame ones, dropping some. This table holds some 180,000 clones, 86% found once. Source material: PBMCs. This chain links TRBV9 with TRBJ1-5, with 7 nucleotides matching TRBD1. The sequence derives from a man younger than 45 in good health and CMV-seropositive. DNA of the CDR3: TGTGCCAGCAGCGTAGGAGAGGGGCGGGACAGATGTAATAGCAATCAGCCCCAGCATTTT. Protein: CASSVGEGRDRCNSNQPQHF.